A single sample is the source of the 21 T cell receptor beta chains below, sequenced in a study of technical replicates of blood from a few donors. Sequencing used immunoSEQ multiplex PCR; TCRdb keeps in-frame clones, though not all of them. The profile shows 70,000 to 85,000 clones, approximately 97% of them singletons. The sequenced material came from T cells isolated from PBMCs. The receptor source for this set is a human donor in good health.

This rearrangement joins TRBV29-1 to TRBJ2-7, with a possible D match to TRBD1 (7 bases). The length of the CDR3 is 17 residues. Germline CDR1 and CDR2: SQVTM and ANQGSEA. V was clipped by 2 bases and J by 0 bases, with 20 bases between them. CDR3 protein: CSVEMRQGGIPSYEQYF. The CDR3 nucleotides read TGCAGCGTTGAAATGAGGCAGGGGGGCATACCCTCCTACGAGCAGTACTTC.

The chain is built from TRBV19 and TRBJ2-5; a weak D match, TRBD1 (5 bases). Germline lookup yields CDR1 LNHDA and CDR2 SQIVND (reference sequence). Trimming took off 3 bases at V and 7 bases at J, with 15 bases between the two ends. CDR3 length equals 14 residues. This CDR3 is CASSITAVGPTQYF. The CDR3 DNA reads TGTGCCAGTAGTATTACGGCAGTGGGGCCGACCCAGTACTTC.

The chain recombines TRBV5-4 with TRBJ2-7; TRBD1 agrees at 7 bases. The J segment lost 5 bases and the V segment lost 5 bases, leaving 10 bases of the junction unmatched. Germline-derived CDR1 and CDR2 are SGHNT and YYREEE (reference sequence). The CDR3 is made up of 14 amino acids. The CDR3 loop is CASSGDRVTHEQYF. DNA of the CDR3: TGTGCCAGCAGTGGAGACAGGGTTACTCACGAGCAGTACTTC.

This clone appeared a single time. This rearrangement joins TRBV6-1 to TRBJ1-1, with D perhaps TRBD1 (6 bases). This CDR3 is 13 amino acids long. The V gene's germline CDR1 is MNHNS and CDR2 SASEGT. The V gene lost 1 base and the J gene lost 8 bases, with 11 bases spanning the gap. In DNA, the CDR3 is TGTGCCAGCAGTGAAGTACACGGACAGGAAGCTTTCTTT. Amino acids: CASSEVHGQEAFF.

The DNA of the CDR3 is TGTGCCAGCAGTGATGGAGGGGGCGGACTAAGTGGCTACACCTTC. The encoded protein is CASSDGGGGLSGYTF. The chain is built from TRBV25-1 and TRBJ1-2; the match to TRBD1 covers 7 bases. The V gene's germline CDR1 is MGHDK and CDR2 SYGVNS. J was trimmed by 7 bases and V by 3 bases; bases with no gene match: 11. The CDR3 is 15 amino acids.

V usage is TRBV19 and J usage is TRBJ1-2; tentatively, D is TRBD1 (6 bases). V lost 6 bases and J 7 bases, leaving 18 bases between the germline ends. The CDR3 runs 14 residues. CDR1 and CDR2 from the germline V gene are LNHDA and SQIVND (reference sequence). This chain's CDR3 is CASREDRLRGGYTF. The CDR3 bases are TGTGCCAGTAGGGAGGACAGACTACGTGGTGGCTACACCTTC.

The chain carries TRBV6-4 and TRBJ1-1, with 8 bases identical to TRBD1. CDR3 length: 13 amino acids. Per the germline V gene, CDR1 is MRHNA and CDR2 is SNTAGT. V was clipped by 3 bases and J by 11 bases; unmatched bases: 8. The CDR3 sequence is CASSEEGRGHAFF. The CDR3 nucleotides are TGTGCCAGCAGTGAAGAGGGCAGGGGGCACGCTTTCTTT.

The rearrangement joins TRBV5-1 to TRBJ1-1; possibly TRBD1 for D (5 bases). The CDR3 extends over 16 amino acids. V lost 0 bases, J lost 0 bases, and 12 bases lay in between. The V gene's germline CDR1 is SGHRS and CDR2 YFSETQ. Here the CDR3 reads CASSLGGGSLNTEAFF. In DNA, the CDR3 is TGCGCCAGCAGCTTGGGGGGCGGCAGTCTGAACACTGAAGCTTTCTTT.

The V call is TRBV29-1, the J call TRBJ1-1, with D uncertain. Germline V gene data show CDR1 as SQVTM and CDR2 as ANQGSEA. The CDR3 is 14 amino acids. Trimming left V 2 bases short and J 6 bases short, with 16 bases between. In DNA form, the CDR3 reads TGCAGCGTTGAAACTGGGGTGGGAGTCGCTGAAGCTTTCTTT. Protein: CSVETGVGVAEAFF.

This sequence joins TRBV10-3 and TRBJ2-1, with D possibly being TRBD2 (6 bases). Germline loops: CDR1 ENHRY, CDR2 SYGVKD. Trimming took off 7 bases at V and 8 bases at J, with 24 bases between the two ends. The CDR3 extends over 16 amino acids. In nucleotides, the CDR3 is TGTGCCATCACCAACAATCTGGGAAGATCGGGGGATGAGCAGTTCTTC. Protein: CAITNNLGRSGDEQFF.

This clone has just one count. CDR3 sequence reads: CASSVAGGRDEKLFF. CDR3 sequence (DNA): TGTGCCAGCAGCGTAGCGGGGGGGCGCGATGAAAAACTGTTTTTT. The chain carries TRBV9 and TRBJ1-4; possibly TRBD1 for D (6 bases). With 0 bases removed from V and 6 bases from J, the gap between germline ends came to 12 bases. The CDR3 contains 15 residues. The germline gives CDR1 SGDLS, CDR2 YYNGEE.

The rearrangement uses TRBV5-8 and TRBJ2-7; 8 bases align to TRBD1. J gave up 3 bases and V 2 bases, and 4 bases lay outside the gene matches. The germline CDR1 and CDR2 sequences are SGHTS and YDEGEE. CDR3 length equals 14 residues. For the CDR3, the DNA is TGTGCCAGCAGCTTAGATGACAGGGGCTACGAGCAGTACTTC. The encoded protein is CASSLDDRGYEQYF. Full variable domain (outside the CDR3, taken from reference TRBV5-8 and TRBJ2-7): EAGVTQSPTHLIKTRGQQATLRCSPISGHTSVYWYQQALGLGLQFLLWYDEGEERNRGNFPPRFSGRQFPNYSSELNVNALELEDSALYLCASSLDDRGYEQYFGPGTRLTVT.

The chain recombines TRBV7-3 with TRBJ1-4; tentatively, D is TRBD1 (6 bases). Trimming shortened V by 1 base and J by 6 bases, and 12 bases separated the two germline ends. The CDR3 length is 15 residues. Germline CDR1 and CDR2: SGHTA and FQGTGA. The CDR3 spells CASSLMGGPDEKLFF. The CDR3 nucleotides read TGTGCCAGCAGCTTAATGGGGGGGCCGGATGAAAAACTGTTTTTT.

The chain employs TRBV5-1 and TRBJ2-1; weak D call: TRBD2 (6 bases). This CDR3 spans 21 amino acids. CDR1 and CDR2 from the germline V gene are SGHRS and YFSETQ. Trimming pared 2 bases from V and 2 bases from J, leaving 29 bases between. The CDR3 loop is CASSFHSLATIRGGPYNEQFF. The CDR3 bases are TGCGCCAGCAGCTTTCATTCGTTAGCTACGATCCGGGGAGGCCCCTACAATGAGCAGTTCTTC.

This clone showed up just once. CDR3 bases: TGTGCCAGCAGCGTCGGACAGGGCGGTTTCTACGAGCAGTACTTC. Translating gives CASSVGQGGFYEQYF. J is TRBJ2-7 and V is TRBV7-8; 8 bases line up with TRBD1. The CDR3 consists of 15 residues. The germline gives CDR1 SGHVS, CDR2 FQNEAQ. J lost 3 bases, V lost 5 bases, and 9 bases had no gene match.

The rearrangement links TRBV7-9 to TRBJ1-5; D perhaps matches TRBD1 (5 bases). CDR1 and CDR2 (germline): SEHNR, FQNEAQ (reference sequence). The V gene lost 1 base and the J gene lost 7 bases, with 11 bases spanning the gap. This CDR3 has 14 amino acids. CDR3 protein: CASSLVGGGQPQHF. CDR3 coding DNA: TGTGCCAGCAGCTTAGTGGGGGGAGGGCAGCCCCAGCATTTT.

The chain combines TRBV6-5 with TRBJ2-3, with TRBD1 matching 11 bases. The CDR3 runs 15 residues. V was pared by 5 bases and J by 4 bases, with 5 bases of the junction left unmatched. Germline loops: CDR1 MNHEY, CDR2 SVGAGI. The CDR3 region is CASSLGQGVSDTQYF. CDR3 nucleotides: TGTGCCAGCAGTCTGGGACAGGGGGTGTCAGATACGCAGTATTTT.

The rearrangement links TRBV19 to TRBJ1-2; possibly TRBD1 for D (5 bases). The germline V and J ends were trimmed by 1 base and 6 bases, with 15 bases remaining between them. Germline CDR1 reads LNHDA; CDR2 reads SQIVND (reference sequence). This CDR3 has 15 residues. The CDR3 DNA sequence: TGTGCCAGTAGTATAGGCGGGACCGTTCGGGATGGCTACACCTTC. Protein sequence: CASSIGGTVRDGYTF.

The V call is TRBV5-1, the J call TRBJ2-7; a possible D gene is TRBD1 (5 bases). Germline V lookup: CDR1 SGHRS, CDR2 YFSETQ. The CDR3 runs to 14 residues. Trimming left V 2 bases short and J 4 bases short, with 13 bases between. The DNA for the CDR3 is TGCGCCAGCAGCTTAGGCAGGGTAAGGTACGAGCAGTACTTC. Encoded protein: CASSLGRVRYEQYF.

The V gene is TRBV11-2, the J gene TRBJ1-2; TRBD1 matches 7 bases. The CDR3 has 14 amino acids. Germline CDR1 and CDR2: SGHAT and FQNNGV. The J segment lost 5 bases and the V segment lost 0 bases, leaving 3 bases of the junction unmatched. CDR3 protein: CASSLETRGYGYTF. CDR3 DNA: TGTGCCAGCAGCTTAGAAACCAGGGGGTATGGCTACACCTTC. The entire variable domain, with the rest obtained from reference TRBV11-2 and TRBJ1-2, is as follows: EAGVAQSPRYKIIEKRQSVAFWCNPISGHATLYWYQQILGQGPKLLIQFQNNGVVDDSQLPKDRFSAERLKGVDSTLKIQPAKLEDSAVYLCASSLETRGYGYTFGSGTRLTVV.

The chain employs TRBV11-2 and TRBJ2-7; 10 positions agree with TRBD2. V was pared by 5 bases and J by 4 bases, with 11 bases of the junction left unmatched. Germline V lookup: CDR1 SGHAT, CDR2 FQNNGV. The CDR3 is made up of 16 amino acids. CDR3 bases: TGTGCCAGCAGCCTAAGTTCTAGCGGGAGAAATTACGAGCAGTACTTC. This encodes CASSLSSSGRNYEQYF.